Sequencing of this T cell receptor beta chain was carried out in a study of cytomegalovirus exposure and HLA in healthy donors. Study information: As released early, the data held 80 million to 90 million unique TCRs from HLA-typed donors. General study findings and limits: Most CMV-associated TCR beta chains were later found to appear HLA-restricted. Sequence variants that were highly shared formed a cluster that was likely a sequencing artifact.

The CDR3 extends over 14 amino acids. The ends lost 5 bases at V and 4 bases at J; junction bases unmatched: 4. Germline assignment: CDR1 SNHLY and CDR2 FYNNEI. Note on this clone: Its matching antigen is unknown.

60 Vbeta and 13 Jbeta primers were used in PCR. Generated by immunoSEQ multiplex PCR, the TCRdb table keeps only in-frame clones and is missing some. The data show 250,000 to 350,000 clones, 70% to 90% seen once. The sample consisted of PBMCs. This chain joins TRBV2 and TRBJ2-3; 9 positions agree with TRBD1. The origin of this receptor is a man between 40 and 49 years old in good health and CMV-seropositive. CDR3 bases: TGTGCCAGCAGTTGGACAGGGGCCCCAGATACGCAGTATTTT. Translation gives CASSWTGAPDTQYF.